This T cell receptor beta chain was observed in a study of blood T cells in healthy people across ages. Primers used in a second PCR of about 6 to 11 cycles were a sample-barcoded 5' primer and a J-beta primer mix. One entry per CDR3 protein results from TCRdb running MiXCR on the 5' RACE reads. The data show about a million distinct CDR3 sequences, with about 53% seen just once and roughly 23% held by the top ten. This sequence was found in a woman aged 55-69 years in good health. The material sequenced was blood.

The CDR3 sequence is CASSFSSDYEQYF. The CDR3 nucleotides are TGTGCCAGCAGTTTTAGCTCCGATTACGAGCAGTACTTC. The V gene is TRBV27, the J gene TRBJ2-7; D is uncertain. This CDR3 has 13 amino acids. V was cut by 3 bases and J by 4 bases, with 10 bases left in between. Germline V CDR1 and CDR2: MNHEY, SMNVEV (reference sequence).